Presented here are 7 T cell receptor beta chains from one specimen sequenced in a study of human T cells and chemical hapten exposure (dated by TCRdb to about 2021). This sample's time point label indicates: patch test 1, 2 weeks after DPC sensitization. The treatment or condition label corresponds to: therapeutic diphenylcyclopropenone sensitization with weekly scalp DPC. Libraries were built with RACE. The data were produced on a NextSeq 500. TCRdb handled the public reads itself, with Q25 trimming in fastp and clone calling in MiXCR, and kept productive beta chains. Each record represents a unique CDR3 protein, reported with the most common genes and DNA among its rows. Recorded for this sample are around 99,000 distinct CDR3 sequences; 12% of them occurred a single time. Roughly 2.1% of the sample is taken by the ten largest. Here the sequenced sample was whole blood, taken in connection with sensitization to the hapten diphenylcyclopropenone (DPC). The receptors here all came from a woman between 40 and 50 years old with alopecia areata. Some clones in this sample may be carry-over from other donors' samples.

This chain links TRBV3-1 with TRBJ1-5; D is perhaps TRBD1 (6 bases). Trimming pared 0 bases from V and 3 bases from J, leaving 9 bases between. The germline V gene encodes CDR1 LGHDT and CDR2 YNNKEL (reference sequence). CDR3 length: 15 residues. This chain's CDR3 is CASSQEGGPNQPQHF. The CDR3 DNA follows: TGTGCCAGCAGCCAAGAAGGGGGACCCAATCAGCCCCAGCATTTT.

The chain carries TRBV12-3 or TRBV12-4 and TRBJ1-6, with D unclear. The CDR3 runs 13 residues. V was shortened by 6 bases and J by 6 bases, with 9 bases between the two germline ends. CDR3 nucleotides: TGTGCCAGCAGCCCCATTGGTAATTCACCCCTCCACTTT. Encoded protein: CASSPIGNSPLHF.

The chain combines TRBV7-2 with TRBJ2-3; 8 bases match TRBD1. The CDR3 loop spans 14 amino acids. Germline-derived CDR1 and CDR2 are SGHTA and FQGNSA. J was trimmed by 3 bases and V by 6 bases; bases with no gene match: 5. CDR3 sequence reads: CASRGTGLTDTQYF. The CDR3 DNA follows: TGTGCCAGCAGGGGGACAGGTCTAACAGATACGCAGTATTTT. Supplemented by reference TRBV7-2 and TRBJ2-3, the full variable domain reads GAGVSQSPSNKVTEKGKDVELRCDPISGHTALYWYRQSLGQGLEFLIYFQGNSAPDKSGLPSDRFSAERTGGSVSTLTIQRTQQEDSAVYLCASRGTGLTDTQYFGPGTRLTVL.

The chain combines TRBV7-8 with TRBJ2-3, with 9 bases that match TRBD2. CDR1 SGHVS and CDR2 FQNEAQ come from the germline V gene. Trimming cost V 5 bases and J 0 bases; bases outside gene matches: 15. The CDR3 totals 19 residues. CDR3 loop: CASSPQTSGNLLSTDTQYF. The CDR3 DNA reads as TGTGCCAGCAGCCCCCAGACTAGCGGAAATTTACTAAGCACAGATACGCAGTATTTT. The whole variable domain, remainder taken from reference TRBV7-8 and TRBJ2-3, is GAGVSQSPRYKVAKRGQDVALRCDPISGHVSLFWYQQALGQGPEFLTYFQNEAQLDKSGLPSDRFFAERPEGSVSTLKIQRTQQEDSAVYLCASSPQTSGNLLSTDTQYFGPGTRLTVL.

This clonotype has a handful of counts. This sequence joins TRBV6-2 or TRBV6-3 and TRBJ2-1, with D perhaps matching TRBD2 (6 bases). V lost 8 bases, J lost 4 bases, and 18 bases lay in between. Germline CDR1 reads MNHEY; CDR2 reads SVGEGT. This CDR3 has 15 residues. CDR3 nucleotides: TGTGCCAGCCGGGGGTCCCTCAAGACATACAATGAGCAGTTCTTC. This sequence encodes CASRGSLKTYNEQFF.

This clonotype was seen many times. This chain joins TRBV28 and TRBJ2-3, with 9 bases that match TRBD2. The CDR3 has 18 amino acids. Germline lookup yields CDR1 MDHEN and CDR2 SYDVKM. The V gene end was trimmed by 5 bases and the J gene end by 1 base; junction bases not matched to a gene: 13. The CDR3 coding sequence is TGTGCCAGCAGTCAGATAGCGGGAGTGCGATTTGGCACAGATACGCAGTATTTT. Amino acid sequence: CASSQIAGVRFGTDTQYF.

This clonotype came up many times. The V call is TRBV18, the J call TRBJ2-7; TRBD2 agrees at 7 bases. The CDR3 has 15 residues. Germline V gene lookup returns CDR1 KGHSH and CDR2 LQKENI. With V trimmed by 1 base and J by 2 bases, 5 bases remained unmatched. The chain's CDR3 is CASSPRLAEPYEQYF. The CDR3 DNA sequence: TGTGCCAGCTCACCACGCCTAGCGGAGCCCTACGAGCAGTACTTC.